These 27 T cell receptor beta chains originate from one sample sequenced in a study of T cells in Graves' hyperthyroidism and ophthalmopathy (dated by TCRdb to between 2018 and 2020). Preparation of the library involved multiplex PCR. Sequencer: Illumina HiSeq 2000. The TCR beta CDR3 regions were amplified from the RNA transcripts. For the first round of RT-PCR on the TCR CDR3, the HTBI primer set was used together with the Qiagen OneStep RT-PCR kit. Using fastp at Q25 and MiXCR, TCRdb reprocessed the public reads and kept productive beta chains. Rows merge per CDR3 protein into single entries with the most common DNA and genes. The sample table contains roughly 500,000 distinct CDR3 sequences; only one count was recorded for just over 45% of them. The leading ten clones occupy around 20% of the sample. The source material was peripheral blood or thyroid tissue (not recorded which). The source is an adult woman with Graves' disease, either hyperthyroidism or ophthalmopathy (not recorded which).

In this sample, this clonotype turned up many times. CDR3 DNA: TGTGCCAGCAGCGAATCGCCAGGATGGGAGACCCAGTACTTC. It is translated as CASSESPGWETQYF. V gene TRBV12-3 or TRBV12-4 combines with J gene TRBJ2-5, with D uncertain. V lost 6 bases, J lost 5 bases, and 16 bases lay in between. There are 14 residues in the CDR3.

This clonotype was counted a few times. The rearrangement joins TRBV7-2 to TRBJ1-1, with D maybe TRBD1 (5 bases). This CDR3 comprises 13 residues. Germline-derived CDR1 and CDR2 are SGHTA and FQGNSA. V was pared by 8 bases and J by 5 bases, with 15 bases between. CDR3 amino acids: CASRGGGGTEAFF. The CDR3 region has the DNA TGTGCCAGCCGGGGGGGGGGGGGAACTGAAGCTTTCTTT.

This rearrangement joins TRBV9 to TRBJ2-5, with 10 bases matching TRBD2. Trimming took 4 bases from V and 6 from J; bases not matched to a gene: 9. CDR3 size: 15 residues. CDR1 SGDLS and CDR2 YYNGEE come from the germline V gene. The CDR3 is CASSPWTSGSQTQYF. CDR3 DNA: TGTGCCAGCAGCCCCTGGACTAGCGGCAGTCAGACCCAGTACTTC.

This clonotype was detected only once. The V and J genes are TRBV7-2 and TRBJ2-5; 8 nucleotides agree with TRBD2. The ends lost 5 bases at V and 3 bases at J; junction bases unmatched: 8. CDR1 is SGHTA, CDR2 FQGNSA, per germline. CDR3 length: 15 amino acids. CDR3 sequence reads: CASSRPGLVEETQYF. CDR3 bases: TGTGCCAGCAGCAGACCGGGACTAGTGGAAGAGACCCAGTACTTC.

This clonotype appeared many times. The chain links TRBV6-1 to TRBJ1-1; D uncertain. Trimming removed 10 bases from V and 3 bases from J, with 15 bases in between. CDR3 length: 13 amino acids. Germline assignment: CDR1 MNHNS and CDR2 SASEGT. The CDR3 loop is CATLLGLDTEAFF. CDR3 in DNA: TGTGCCACCCTACTGGGGTTGGACACTGAAGCTTTCTTT.

Regarding this clonotype: The junction differs from germline at one of its ends, possibly a read error. The rearrangement links TRBV5-1 to TRBJ1-1; D is possibly TRBD1 (6 bases). The CDR3 has 14 residues. Germline V gene lookup returns CDR1 SGHRS and CDR2 YFSETQ. CDR3 DNA sequence: TGCGCCAGCAGCTTGGCGGGGGCCGGCACTGAAGTTTTCTTT. Translated, it gives CASSLAGAGTEVFF.

V gene TRBV5-1 combines with J gene TRBJ2-7; the D call may be TRBD1 or TRBD2 (5 bases each). Deletions cut 0 bases from V and 3 bases from J, with 13 bases between. Germline loops: CDR1 SGHRS, CDR2 YFSETQ. CDR3 length: 15 residues. CDR3 residues: CASSLGGKDFYEQYF. The CDR3 DNA follows: TGCGCCAGCAGCTTGGGGGGGAAGGACTTCTACGAGCAGTACTTC. The variable domain in full, with the rest retrieved from reference TRBV5-1 and TRBJ2-7, is KAGVTQTPRYLIKTRGQQVTLSCSPISGHRSVSWYQQTPGQGLQFLFEYFSETQRNKGNFPGRFSGRQFSNSRSEMNVSTLELGDSALYLCASSLGGKDFYEQYFGPGTRLTVT.

V is TRBV30 and J is TRBJ1-2; no clear D gene. Trimming left V 7 bases short and J 3 bases short, with 18 bases between. The CDR3 runs to 14 residues. Germline V gene sequence: CDR1 GTSNPN, CDR2 SVGIG (reference sequence). The CDR3 DNA reads TGTGCCTCTAACCTTGGGGAGTTGGACTATGGCTACACCTTC. Its translation: CASNLGELDYGYTF.

The V and J genes are TRBV29-1 and TRBJ2-5; 7 bases line up with TRBD1. Germline trimming cut 8 bases from V and 5 bases from J; bases unmatched to any gene: 8. Germline lookup yields CDR1 SQVTM and CDR2 ANQGSEA. The CDR3 is 12 residues long. CDR3 in amino acids: CSLGTVRETQYF. As DNA, the CDR3 is TGCAGCTTGGGGACAGTCCGCGAGACCCAGTACTTC.

The chain has TRBV7-9 and TRBJ1-5, with a possible D match to TRBD1 (5 bases). This CDR3 spans 16 amino acids. Germline assignment: CDR1 SEHNR and CDR2 FQNEAQ (reference sequence). The V end lost 5 bases, the J end lost 6 bases, and 20 bases lay between the germline ends. The CDR3 spells CASSQESGRYSQPQHF. In nucleotides, the CDR3 is TGTGCCAGCAGCCAAGAATCAGGGAGATATAGTCAGCCCCAGCATTTT.

This clonotype has at least ten counts. The chain employs TRBV20-1 and TRBJ2-5, with 7 positions matching TRBD1. Germline assignment: CDR1 DFQATT and CDR2 SNEGSKA (reference sequence). CDR3 size: 14 residues. With V trimmed by 7 bases and J by 0 bases, 8 bases remained unmatched. The CDR3 DNA follows: TGCAGTGTTATAACAGGGGCAAACCAAGAGACCCAGTACTTC. Translated, it gives CSVITGANQETQYF.

This clonotype came up many times. The gene calls are TRBV2 and TRBJ2-7; TRBD1 aligns across 8 bases. The CDR3 sequence is 14 residues long. Germline V gene data show CDR1 as SNHLY and CDR2 as FYNNEI. V shed 6 bases, J shed 7 bases, and the junction held 11 bases outside the gene matches. CDR3 nucleotides: TGTGCCAGCAGCTCCCGGGACAGGTTTCGGGAGCAGTACTTC. Protein product: CASSSRDRFREQYF.

This clonotype was seen repeatedly, ten times or more. V gene TRBV7-2 combines with J gene TRBJ2-5; no firm D call. Germline V gene sequence: CDR1 SGHTA, CDR2 FQGNSA. CDR3 length equals 14 residues. Trimming stripped 5 bases from V and 0 bases from J, with 10 bases between. The CDR3 bases are TGTGCCAGCAGCAGATCTACCTACCAAGAGACCCAGTACTTC. It translates to CASSRSTYQETQYF.

The chain links TRBV10-3 to TRBJ2-5, with 8 bases matching TRBD2. Germline CDR1 and CDR2: ENHRY and SYGVKD. The ends lost 4 bases at V and 4 bases at J; junction bases unmatched: 8. The CDR3 is 15 residues long. The chain's CDR3 is CAISASGGLGETQYF. In DNA, the CDR3 is TGTGCCATCAGTGCCAGCGGGGGCTTGGGAGAGACCCAGTACTTC.

In this sample, this clonotype turned up many times. V and J are TRBV25-1 and TRBJ1-3; D is unresolved. V was trimmed by 3 bases and J by 2 bases, leaving 14 bases between them. CDR3 length equals 16 residues. Germline CDR1 MGHDK, CDR2 SYGVNS. DNA of the CDR3: TGTGCCAGCAGTGATGAAGTACGAGTGGCTGGAAACACCATATATTTT. It specifies CASSDEVRVAGNTIYF.

This clonotype is a singleton in its sample. In DNA, the CDR3 is TGTGCCATCAGTGAGCAGGCAGGGGGCTCCTACGAGCAGTACTTC. This codes for CAISEQAGGSYEQYF. The chain couples TRBV10-3 to TRBJ2-7, with 7 bases aligning to TRBD1. This CDR3 region has 15 residues. Germline assignment: CDR1 ENHRY and CDR2 SYGVKD. J lost 0 bases, V lost 2 bases, and 4 bases had no gene match.

This clonotype was counted ten times or more. The rearrangement links TRBV5-1 to TRBJ1-1, with D perhaps matching TRBD1 (5 bases). Trimming stripped 3 bases from V and 3 bases from J, with 9 bases between. Germline V CDR1 and CDR2: SGHRS, YFSETQ. The CDR3 has 13 residues. The CDR3 is CASSSGRDTEAFF. CDR3 in DNA: TGCGCCAGCAGCTCAGGGCGGGACACTGAAGCTTTCTTT.

This clonotype was observed many times. The chain couples TRBV2 to TRBJ1-2; D may be TRBD1 (5 bases). Germline CDR1 reads SNHLY; CDR2 reads FYNNEI. Trimming took 4 bases from V and 8 from J, leaving 23 bases between them. The CDR3 extends over 16 amino acids. CDR3 nucleotide sequence: TGTGCCAGCAGTGGGACCCCCCGGGGGGGGATTTGGGGCTACACCTTC. This translates into CASSGTPRGGIWGYTF.

This clonotype was seen more than once but under ten times. CDR3 DNA: TGTGCCAGCAGTCCGTCAATGGGACAGGGGACTGAAGCTTTCTTT. Protein product: CASSPSMGQGTEAFF. The chain combines TRBV28 with TRBJ1-1; 10 nucleotides match TRBD1. This CDR3 contains 15 residues. Unmatched junction bases numbered 8, after V lost 5 bases and J lost 5 bases. CDR1 MDHEN and CDR2 SYDVKM come from the germline V gene.

This chain joins TRBV7-8 and TRBJ2-7; the D call may be TRBD1 or TRBD2 (6 bases each). Germline CDR1 SGHVS, CDR2 FQNEAQ. The CDR3 length is 17 residues. Trimming stripped 5 bases from V and 0 bases from J, with 20 bases between. CDR3 bases: TGTGCCAGCAGCGCGGGGACACTCCGTATATTCTCCTACGAGCAGTACTTC. It specifies CASSAGTLRIFSYEQYF.

The chain has TRBV29-1 and TRBJ1-5; D is unclear. The CDR3 extends over 15 amino acids. Germline CDR1 SQVTM, CDR2 ANQGSEA. CDR3 nucleotides: TGCACCACTGAGGTCGCGAGGAGTTTTAATCAGCCCCAGCATTTT. This codes for CTTEVARSFNQPQHF.

This clonotype came up many times. This chain connects TRBV20-1 to TRBJ1-1, with D hard to call. Per the germline V gene, CDR1 is DFQATT and CDR2 is SNEGSKA (reference sequence). The CDR3 sequence is 12 residues long. The germline V and J ends were trimmed by 0 bases and 5 bases, with 7 bases remaining between them. The chain's CDR3 is CSARDRGTEAFF. The CDR3 nucleotides are TGCAGTGCTAGAGATCGGGGTACTGAAGCTTTCTTT.

This clonotype was picked up many times. The rearrangement links TRBV6-5 to TRBJ1-2; 8 bases are a match to TRBD1. The CDR3 runs 13 residues. The germline CDR1 and CDR2 sequences are MNHEY and SVGAGI. V lost 3 bases and J lost 6; bases outside the gene matches: 3. CDR3 region: CASSYSTGDGYTF. CDR3 coding DNA: TGTGCCAGCAGTTATTCGACAGGGGATGGCTACACCTTC.

This clonotype was seen ten or more times. This chain uses TRBV4-2 with TRBJ2-5; the match to TRBD2 covers 7 bases. V lost 0 bases and J lost 3; bases outside the gene matches: 10. The V gene's germline CDR1 is LGHNA and CDR2 YNFKEQ. The CDR3 contains 17 residues. The chain's CDR3 is CASSQEGLAGNEETQYF. For the CDR3, the DNA is TGTGCCAGCAGCCAAGAGGGGTTAGCGGGCAATGAAGAGACCCAGTACTTC.

CDR3 region: CASSYQGTGSGGYTF. The CDR3 bases are TGTGCCAGCAGTTACCAGGGGACAGGGTCGGGTGGCTACACCTTC. The chain links TRBV2 to TRBJ1-2, with 9 nucleotides matching TRBD1. The CDR3 spans 15 residues. Germline CDR1 is SNHLY and CDR2 is FYNNEI. Losses at the gene ends were 5 bases for V and 7 bases for J; bases not matched to a gene: 11. The variable domain in full, with the rest retrieved from reference TRBV2 and TRBJ1-2, is EPEVTQTPSHQVTQMGQEVILRCVPISNHLYFYWYRQILGQKVEFLVSFYNNEISEKSEIFDDQFSVERPDGSNFTLKIRSTKLEDSAMYFCASSYQGTGSGGYTFGSGTRLTVV.

The rearrangement joins TRBV24-1 to TRBJ1-2, with 8 nucleotides matching TRBD1. The CDR3 runs to 15 residues. With 6 bases clipped from V and 5 bases from J, the junction kept 10 bases outside the gene matches. The germline CDR1 and CDR2 sequences are KGHDR and SFDVKD. The CDR3 coding sequence is TGTGCCACCAGTCCTACCGGGACAGGCCTTTATGGCTACACCTTC. This gives the protein CATSPTGTGLYGYTF.

This clonotype came up once. The chain recombines TRBV10-3 with TRBJ1-1; no clear D gene. With 5 bases removed from V and 3 bases from J, the gap between germline ends came to 22 bases. The V gene's germline CDR1 is ENHRY and CDR2 SYGVKD. The CDR3 is made up of 17 amino acids. CDR3: CAISLDPSYGGYTEAFF. The CDR3 DNA is TGTGCCATCAGTTTAGACCCAAGTTACGGTGGCTACACTGAAGCTTTCTTT.